The source of this T cell receptor beta chain is a study of blood T cell repertoires in COVID-19. V was pared by 11 bases and J by 4 bases, with 15 bases between. In germline, CDR1 is MNHEY, CDR2 SMNVEV (reference sequence). The CDR3 consists of 12 residues. Under the authors' procedure: Amplification from reference gene primers served as the basis for estimated nucleated cell counts. Only in-frame clones appear in the TCRdb table, and some are missing; sequencing was by immunoSEQ multiplex PCR. The D gene and trimming were derived from the DNA, and the V and J assignments and clone size from that table. The sample lists about 94,000 clones; over 70% were seen once.

Sequencing used peripheral blood. This chain uses TRBV27 with TRBJ2-7, with D perhaps matching TRBD2 (5 bases). The receptor comes from a human donor in a cohort sampled during active COVID-19. The CDR3 DNA follows: TGTGCCTCACGGGGATCTGGGTACGAGCAGTACTTC. Translation: CASRGSGYEQYF.